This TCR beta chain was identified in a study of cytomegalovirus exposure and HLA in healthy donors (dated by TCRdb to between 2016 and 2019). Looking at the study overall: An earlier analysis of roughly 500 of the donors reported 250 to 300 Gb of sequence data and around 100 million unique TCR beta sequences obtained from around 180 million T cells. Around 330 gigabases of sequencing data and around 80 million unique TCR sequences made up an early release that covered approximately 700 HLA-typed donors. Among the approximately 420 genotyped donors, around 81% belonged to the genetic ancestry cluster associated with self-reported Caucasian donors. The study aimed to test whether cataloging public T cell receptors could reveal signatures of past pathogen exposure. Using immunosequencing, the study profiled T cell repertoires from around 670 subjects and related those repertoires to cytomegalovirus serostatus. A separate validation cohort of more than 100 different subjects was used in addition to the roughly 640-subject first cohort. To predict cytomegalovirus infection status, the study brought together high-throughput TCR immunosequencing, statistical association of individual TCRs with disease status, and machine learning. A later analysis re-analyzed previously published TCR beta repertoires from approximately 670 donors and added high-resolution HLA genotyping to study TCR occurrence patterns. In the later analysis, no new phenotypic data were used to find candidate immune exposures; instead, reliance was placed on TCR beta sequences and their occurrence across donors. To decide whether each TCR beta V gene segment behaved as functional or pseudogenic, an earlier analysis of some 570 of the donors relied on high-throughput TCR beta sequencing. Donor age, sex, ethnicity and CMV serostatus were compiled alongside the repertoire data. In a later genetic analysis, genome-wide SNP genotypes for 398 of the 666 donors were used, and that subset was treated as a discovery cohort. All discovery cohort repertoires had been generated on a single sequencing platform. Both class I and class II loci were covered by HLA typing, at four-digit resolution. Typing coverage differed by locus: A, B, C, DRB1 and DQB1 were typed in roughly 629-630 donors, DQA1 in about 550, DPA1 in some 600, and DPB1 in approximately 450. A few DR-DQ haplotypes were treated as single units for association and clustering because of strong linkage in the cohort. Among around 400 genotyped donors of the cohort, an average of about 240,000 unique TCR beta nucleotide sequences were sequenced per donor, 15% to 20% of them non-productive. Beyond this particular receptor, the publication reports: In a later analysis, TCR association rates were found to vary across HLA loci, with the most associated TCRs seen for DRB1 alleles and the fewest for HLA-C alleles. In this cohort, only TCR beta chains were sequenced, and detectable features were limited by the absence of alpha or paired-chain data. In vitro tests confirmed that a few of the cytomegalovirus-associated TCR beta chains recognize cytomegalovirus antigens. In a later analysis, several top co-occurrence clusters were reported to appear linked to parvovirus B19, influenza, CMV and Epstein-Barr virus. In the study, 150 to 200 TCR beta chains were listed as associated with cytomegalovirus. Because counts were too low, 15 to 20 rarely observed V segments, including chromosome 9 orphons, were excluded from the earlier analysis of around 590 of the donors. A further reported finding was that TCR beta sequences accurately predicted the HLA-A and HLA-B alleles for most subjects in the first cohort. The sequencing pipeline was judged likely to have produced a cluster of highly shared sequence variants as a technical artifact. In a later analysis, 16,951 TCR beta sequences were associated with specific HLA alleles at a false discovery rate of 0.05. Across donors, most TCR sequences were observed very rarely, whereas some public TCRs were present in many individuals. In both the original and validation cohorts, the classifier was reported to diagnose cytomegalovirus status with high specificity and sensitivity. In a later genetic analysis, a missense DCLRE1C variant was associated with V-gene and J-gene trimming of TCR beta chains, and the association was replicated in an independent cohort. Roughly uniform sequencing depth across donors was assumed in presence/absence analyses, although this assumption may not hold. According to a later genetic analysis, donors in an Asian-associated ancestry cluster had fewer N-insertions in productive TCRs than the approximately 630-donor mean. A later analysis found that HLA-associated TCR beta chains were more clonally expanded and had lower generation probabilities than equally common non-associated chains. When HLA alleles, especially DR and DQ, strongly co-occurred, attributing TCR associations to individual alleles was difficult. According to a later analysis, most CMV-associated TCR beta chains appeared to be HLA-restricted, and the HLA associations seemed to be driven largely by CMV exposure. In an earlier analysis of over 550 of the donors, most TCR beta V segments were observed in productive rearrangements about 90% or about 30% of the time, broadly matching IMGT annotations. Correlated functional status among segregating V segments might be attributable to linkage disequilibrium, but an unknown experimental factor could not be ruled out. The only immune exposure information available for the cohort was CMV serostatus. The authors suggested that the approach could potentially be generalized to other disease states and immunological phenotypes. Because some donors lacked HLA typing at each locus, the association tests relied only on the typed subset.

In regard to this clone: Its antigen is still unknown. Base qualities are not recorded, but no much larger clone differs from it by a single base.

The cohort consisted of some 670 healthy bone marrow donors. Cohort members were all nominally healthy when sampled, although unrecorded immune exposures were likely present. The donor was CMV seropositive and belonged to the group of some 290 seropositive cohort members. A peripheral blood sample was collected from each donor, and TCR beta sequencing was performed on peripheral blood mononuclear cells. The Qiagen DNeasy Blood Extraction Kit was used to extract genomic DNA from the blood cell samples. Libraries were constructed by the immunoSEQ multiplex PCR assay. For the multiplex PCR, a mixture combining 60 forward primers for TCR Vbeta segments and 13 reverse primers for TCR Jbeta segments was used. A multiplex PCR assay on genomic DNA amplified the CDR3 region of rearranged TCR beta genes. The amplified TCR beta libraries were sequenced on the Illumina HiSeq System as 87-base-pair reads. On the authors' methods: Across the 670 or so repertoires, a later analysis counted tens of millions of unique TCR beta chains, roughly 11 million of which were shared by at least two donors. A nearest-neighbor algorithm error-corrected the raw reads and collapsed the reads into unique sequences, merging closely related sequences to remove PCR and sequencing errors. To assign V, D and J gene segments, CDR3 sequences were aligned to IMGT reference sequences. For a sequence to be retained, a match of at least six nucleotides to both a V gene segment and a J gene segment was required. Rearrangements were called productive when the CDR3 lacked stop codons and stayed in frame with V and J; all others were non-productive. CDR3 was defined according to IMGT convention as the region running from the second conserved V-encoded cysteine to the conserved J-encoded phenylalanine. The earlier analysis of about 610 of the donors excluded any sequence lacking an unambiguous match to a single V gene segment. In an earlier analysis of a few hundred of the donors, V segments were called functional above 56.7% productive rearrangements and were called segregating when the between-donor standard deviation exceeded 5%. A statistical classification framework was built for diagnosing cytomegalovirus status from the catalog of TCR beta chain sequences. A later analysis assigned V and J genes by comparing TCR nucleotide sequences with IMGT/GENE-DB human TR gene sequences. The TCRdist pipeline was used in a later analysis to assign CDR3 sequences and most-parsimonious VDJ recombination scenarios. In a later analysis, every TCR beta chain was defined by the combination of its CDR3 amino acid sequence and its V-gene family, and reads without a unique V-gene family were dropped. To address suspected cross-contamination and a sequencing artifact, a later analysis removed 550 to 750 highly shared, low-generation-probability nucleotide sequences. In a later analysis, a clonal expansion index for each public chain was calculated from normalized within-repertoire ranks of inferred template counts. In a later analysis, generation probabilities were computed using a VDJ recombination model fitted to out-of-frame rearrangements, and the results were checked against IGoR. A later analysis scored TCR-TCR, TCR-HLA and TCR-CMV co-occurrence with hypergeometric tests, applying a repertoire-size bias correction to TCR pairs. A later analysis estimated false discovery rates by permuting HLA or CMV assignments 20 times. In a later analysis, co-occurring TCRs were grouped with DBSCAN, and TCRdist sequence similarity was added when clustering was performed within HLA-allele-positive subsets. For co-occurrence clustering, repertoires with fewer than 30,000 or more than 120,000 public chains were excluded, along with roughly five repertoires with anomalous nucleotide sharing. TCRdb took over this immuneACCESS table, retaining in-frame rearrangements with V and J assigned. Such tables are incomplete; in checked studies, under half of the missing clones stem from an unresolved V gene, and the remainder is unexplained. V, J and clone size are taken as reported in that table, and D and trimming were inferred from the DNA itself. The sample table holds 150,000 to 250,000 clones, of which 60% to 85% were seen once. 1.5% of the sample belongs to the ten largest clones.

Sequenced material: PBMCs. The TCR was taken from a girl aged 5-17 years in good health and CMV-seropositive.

The CDR3 protein: CASSVGSGGWSSYEQYF. At the DNA level, the sequence is TGTGCCAGCAGCGTAGGGAGCGGTGGCTGGAGCTCCTACGAGCAGTACTTC. Recombination connected TRBV9 to TRBJ2-7; TRBD2 might be the D gene, on 5 matching bases. Deletion took 0 bases off V and 0 bases off J, with a span of 16 bases between the germline ends. From cysteine to phenylalanine, the CDR3 is 17 amino acids long. Of all the DNA, just the CDR3 is kept, 51 bases in frame from base 1. As encoded in the germline V gene, CDR1 is SGDLS while CDR2 is YYNGEE.